Below, 27 T cell receptor beta chains from the same sample are listed, as sequenced in a study of CD8 T cells in Susac syndrome. With random hexamers, about 0.45 to 1 ug RNA was reverse transcribed. A single record per CDR3 protein comes from TCRdb applying MiXCR to the immunoSEQ multiplex PCR reads. The data contain 150,000 or so distinct CDR3 sequences, roughly 95% of them singletons. Sequences were obtained from CD4+ T cells from PBMCs. All receptors derive from a human donor with Susac syndrome.

Only one count was recorded for this clonotype. Here the CDR3 reads CASSYSIASETQYF. The CDR3 nucleotides read TGTGCCAGCAGTTACTCGATAGCATCGGAGACCCAGTACTTC. The chain is built from TRBV6-5 and TRBJ2-5; D is unresolved. CDR1 is MNHEY and CDR2 is SVGAGI in the germline V gene. V gave up 0 bases and J gave up 5 bases, with 10 bases separating them. This CDR3 spans 14 amino acids.

The V gene is TRBV29-1, the J gene TRBJ1-1; D unclear. This CDR3 region has 12 residues. In germline, CDR1 is SQVTM, CDR2 ANQGSEA. The V end was cut by 6 bases, the J end by 5 bases, with 13 bases between. The CDR3 loop is CSVDSGGTEAFF. The CDR3 DNA is TGCAGCGTGGACTCTGGCGGGACTGAAGCTTTCTTT.

The V and J genes are TRBV29-1 and TRBJ1-1; D is possibly TRBD1 (5 bases). CDR3 length equals 13 residues. Germline V lookup: CDR1 SQVTM, CDR2 ANQGSEA. Trimming removed 6 bases at V and 0 bases at J, with 11 bases between. In DNA form, the CDR3 reads TGCAGCGTAGAGACAGATTTGAACACTGAAGCTTTCTTT. Protein: CSVETDLNTEAFF. Full variable domain (missing parts from reference TRBV29-1 and TRBJ1-1): SAVISQKPSRDICQRGTSLTIQCQVDSQVTMMFWYRQQPGQSLTLIATANQGSEATYESGFVIDKFPISRPNLTFSTLTVSNMSPEDSSIYLCSVETDLNTEAFFGQGTRLTVV.

The chain links TRBV4-1 to TRBJ2-7, with a weak D call TRBD2 (6 bases). CDR1 and CDR2 (germline): MGHRA, YSYEKL. This CDR3 contains 14 residues. V lost 5 bases and J lost 7, with 18 bases in between. This CDR3 reads CASSKPRGTGEQYF. The CDR3 coding sequence is TGCGCCAGCAGCAAACCACGGGGGACGGGTGAGCAGTACTTC.

The V call is TRBV29-1, the J call TRBJ1-6; 7 positions agree with TRBD1. In germline, CDR1 is SQVTM, CDR2 ANQGSEA. V shed 6 bases and J 8 bases; nucleotides not matched to a gene: 7. The CDR3 is made up of 13 amino acids. This CDR3 reads CSVKQGFDSPLHF. As DNA, the CDR3 is TGCAGCGTGAAACAGGGGTTTGATTCACCCCTCCACTTT.

The chain uses TRBV7-3 and TRBJ2-7; no definite D call. The CDR3 contains 13 residues. Germline V gene sequence: CDR1 SGHTA, CDR2 FQGTGA. V dropped 5 bases and J dropped 1 base, with 9 bases sitting between them. The CDR3 sequence is CASSLGPSYEQYF. DNA of the CDR3: TGTGCCAGCAGCCTTGGACCGTCCTACGAGCAGTACTTC.

The rearrangement links TRBV25-1 to TRBJ2-7; 7 bases are shared with TRBD2. The CDR3 is 14 amino acids. V lost 3 bases to trimming and J lost 3 bases; unmatched junction nucleotides: 5. The V gene's germline CDR1 is MGHDK and CDR2 SYGVNS. This CDR3 is CASSEAGVIYEQYF. Here the CDR3 DNA reads TGTGCCAGCAGTGAGGCGGGGGTTATCTACGAGCAGTACTTC.

This clonotype was counted between two and nine times. V gene TRBV7-3 combines with J gene TRBJ2-3, with D possibly being TRBD1 (6 bases). Germline lookup yields CDR1 SGHTA and CDR2 FQGTGA. The CDR3 consists of 14 residues. Trimming shortened V by 1 base and J by 3 bases, and 8 bases separated the two germline ends. The CDR3, as DNA: TGTGCCAGCAGCTTAAACAGGGCTACAGATACGCAGTATTTT. Residues: CASSLNRATDTQYF.

This rearrangement joins TRBV24-1 to TRBJ2-1, with TRBD1 matching 7 bases. CDR1 is KGHDR, CDR2 SFDVKD, per germline. The length of the CDR3 is 13 residues. Unmatched junction bases numbered 5, after V lost 9 bases and J lost 4 bases. The chain's CDR3 is CATQGQVYNEQFF. CDR3 DNA: TGTGCCACCCAAGGACAGGTTTACAATGAGCAGTTCTTC.

The chain uses TRBV12-3 or TRBV12-4 and TRBJ2-3, with D hard to call. CDR3 length: 13 amino acids. The ends were cut back, 4 bases at V and 6 bases at J, with 11 bases in the middle. The CDR3 region is CASSSRGGDTQYF. CDR3 bases: TGTGCCAGCAGTTCCCGTGGTGGGGATACGCAGTATTTT.

The chain carries TRBV29-1 and TRBJ1-4; D is unclear. The CDR3 has 16 residues. The germline V and J ends were trimmed by 6 bases and 3 bases, with 20 bases remaining between them. Germline V gives CDR1 SQVTM, CDR2 ANQGSEA. CDR3 amino acids: CSVSGISLAANEKLFF. The CDR3 DNA reads TGCAGCGTGTCCGGGATCTCCCTTGCGGCTAATGAAAAACTGTTTTTT.

The genes are TRBV3-1 and TRBJ2-7, with D hard to call. The length of the CDR3 is 14 residues. Germline CDR1 is LGHDT and CDR2 is YNNKEL (reference sequence). Trimming cost V 5 bases and J 2 bases, with 13 bases left between them. The CDR3 reads CASSTRGHPYEQYF. The CDR3 coding sequence is TGTGCCAGCAGCACAAGAGGCCACCCCTACGAGCAGTACTTC.

The chain joins TRBV20-1 to TRBJ1-1, with D uncertain. V shed 0 bases and J shed 7 bases, with 9 bases lying between them. The V gene's germline CDR1 is DFQATT and CDR2 SNEGSKA (reference sequence). CDR3 length equals 12 residues. The CDR3 DNA is TGCAGTGCTAGAGATGGGTCTTTTGAAGCTTTCTTT. It specifies CSARDGSFEAFF.

The rearrangement joins TRBV20-1 to TRBJ1-2; 7 bases are a match to TRBD1. This CDR3 is 13 amino acids long. The ends lost 4 bases at V and 5 bases at J; junction bases unmatched: 7. Germline CDR1 is DFQATT and CDR2 is SNEGSKA (reference sequence). The CDR3: CSAKTGQLYGYTF. The CDR3, as DNA: TGCAGTGCTAAAACGGGACAGCTATATGGCTACACCTTC.

The chain recombines TRBV20-1 with TRBJ1-2; the D is unclear. Trimming cost V 1 base and J 8 bases, with 8 bases left between them. This CDR3 is 11 amino acids long. The V gene's germline CDR1 is DFQATT and CDR2 SNEGSKA (reference sequence). CDR3 nucleotide sequence: TGCAGTGCTAGAGTCCCCTCGGGCTACACCTTC. Translating gives CSARVPSGYTF.

This chain connects TRBV20-1 to TRBJ2-5, with D perhaps matching TRBD1 or TRBD2 (5 bases each). The CDR3 totals 12 residues. Germline CDR1 is DFQATT and CDR2 is SNEGSKA (reference sequence). V lost 6 bases and J lost 4, with 12 bases in between. CDR3 sequence (DNA): TGCAGTGCCCGGGGCAGGGCAGAGACCCAGTACTTC. As protein: CSARGRAETQYF.

The chain carries TRBV9 and TRBJ2-3; D not resolved. The V end lost 0 bases, the J end lost 2 bases, and 7 bases lay between the germline ends. Germline V CDR1 and CDR2: SGDLS, YYNGEE. The CDR3 extends over 14 amino acids. CDR3 in DNA: TGTGCCAGCAGCGTAGCCGGATTCACAGATACGCAGTATTTT. Its translation: CASSVAGFTDTQYF.

This chain uses TRBV29-1 with TRBJ2-2; maybe TRBD1 (6 bases). Trimming left V 7 bases short and J 2 bases short, with 11 bases between. The CDR3 sequence is 13 residues long. CDR1 and CDR2 from the germline V gene are SQVTM and ANQGSEA. In DNA, the CDR3 is TGCAGCGGAGGACAGACTAACACCGGGGAGCTGTTTTTT. The encoded protein is CSGGQTNTGELFF.

The chain joins TRBV29-1 to TRBJ2-3; TRBD1 matches at 7 bases. Germline loops: CDR1 SQVTM, CDR2 ANQGSEA. This CDR3 contains 14 residues. V shed 5 bases, J shed 2 bases, and the junction held 7 bases outside the gene matches. CDR3 loop: CSVHDRANTDTQYF. CDR3 bases: TGCAGCGTTCACGACAGGGCGAACACAGATACGCAGTATTTT.

The V and J genes are TRBV29-1 and TRBJ2-3; 12 bases agree with TRBD2. The CDR3 is made up of 16 amino acids. Unmatched junction bases numbered 11, after V lost 6 bases and J lost 4 bases. Germline lookup yields CDR1 SQVTM and CDR2 ANQGSEA. CDR3 nucleotide sequence: TGCAGCGTGAGGCCCTCCCTAGCGGGGGGGCCAGATACGCAGTATTTT. Translated, it gives CSVRPSLAGGPDTQYF.

The V call is TRBV3-1, the J call TRBJ2-7; either TRBD1 or TRBD2 may fit D (6 bases each). Trimming took off 0 bases at V and 4 bases at J, with 13 bases between the two ends. CDR1 and CDR2 from the germline V gene are LGHDT and YNNKEL (reference sequence). This CDR3 comprises 15 residues. In DNA form, the CDR3 reads TGTGCCAGCAGCCAAGATCCCCGGGGGCGGTACGAGCAGTACTTC. Its translation is CASSQDPRGRYEQYF.

The J gene is TRBJ2-2, the V gene TRBV25-1; D call uncertain. Germline assignment: CDR1 MGHDK and CDR2 SYGVNS. Trimming removed 5 bases from V and 5 bases from J, with 12 bases in between. CDR3 length: 14 residues. DNA of the CDR3: TGTGCCAGCAGTTGGCACGGTTCGACCGGGGAGCTGTTTTTT. It encodes CASSWHGSTGELFF.

V gene TRBV29-1 combines with J gene TRBJ1-1, with D tentatively TRBD1 (6 bases). In germline, CDR1 is SQVTM, CDR2 ANQGSEA. The CDR3 length is 14 residues. The germline V and J ends were trimmed by 4 bases and 1 base, with 13 bases remaining between them. The CDR3 nucleotides read TGCAGCGTTGGAGTAGGGGGACGGAACACTGAAGCTTTCTTT. Its protein is CSVGVGGRNTEAFF.

The gene calls are TRBV5-4 and TRBJ2-7, with no clear D. The V gene's germline CDR1 is SGHNT and CDR2 YYREEE (reference sequence). The CDR3 extends over 13 amino acids. The V and J ends lost 0 bases and 4 bases respectively, with 8 bases between them. CDR3 sequence reads: CASSLDNRYEQYF. Here the CDR3 DNA reads TGTGCCAGCAGCTTGGACAACAGATACGAGCAGTACTTC.

This clonotype was seen only once. The rearrangement joins TRBV7-2 to TRBJ2-7; TRBD1 aligns across 7 bases. Germline CDR1 SGHTA, CDR2 FQGNSA. This CDR3 has 15 amino acids. The V segment lost 1 base and the J segment 3 bases; nucleotides outside the gene matches: 6. The CDR3 sequence is CASSLVGGEGYEQYF. The CDR3 nucleotides read TGTGCCAGCAGCTTAGTAGGGGGCGAGGGCTACGAGCAGTACTTC.

The chain employs TRBV7-9 and TRBJ2-7; perhaps TRBD1 as D (6 bases). This CDR3 is built from 14 residues. CDR1 SEHNR and CDR2 FQNEAQ come from the germline V gene (reference sequence). The V end lost 2 bases, the J end lost 2 bases, and 10 bases lay between the germline ends. The CDR3 DNA is TGTGCCAGCAGCTTACGGGACATTACCTACGAGCAGTACTTC. It is translated as CASSLRDITYEQYF.

The chain combines TRBV20-1 with TRBJ2-6; D is unclear. CDR1 is DFQATT, CDR2 SNEGSKA, per germline (reference sequence). V was cut by 1 base and J by 0 bases, with 1 base left in between. This CDR3 has 13 residues. CDR3 in amino acids: CSARASGANVLTF. The CDR3 coding sequence is TGCAGTGCTAGAGCCTCTGGGGCCAACGTCCTGACTTTC.